What follows are 2 T cell receptor beta chains derived from one specimen sequenced in a study of CD8 T cells in ankylosing spondylitis. TCRdb passed the 5' RACE reads through MiXCR, listing each CDR3 protein once. The sample shows 90,000 to 120,000 distinct CDR3 sequences, 24% of them seen only once. Specimen: synovial fluid, either unsorted or a sorted T cell fraction (not recorded which). All receptors derive from a male donor with ankylosing spondylitis.

Ten or more counts support this clonotype. The chain carries TRBV10-1 and TRBJ2-1, with D possibly TRBD1 on 6 matching bases. This CDR3 comprises 12 residues. The germline V gene has CDR1 WNHNN and CDR2 SYGVQD (reference sequence). The V gene lost 2 bases and the J gene lost 10 bases, with 9 bases spanning the gap. The CDR3 DNA reads as TGCGCCAGCAGTGAGGACAGGCCAGAGCAGTTCTTC. It yields the protein CASSEDRPEQFF.

This clonotype was counted only a few times. The genes are TRBV12-3 or TRBV12-4 and TRBJ1-2; TRBD1 matches 8 bases. The CDR3 consists of 14 residues. The V segment lost 7 bases and the J segment 3 bases; nucleotides outside the gene matches: 7. The CDR3 protein is CASTPDRDDYGYTF. CDR3 sequence (DNA): TGTGCCAGCACCCCGGACAGGGATGACTATGGCTACACCTTC.